This is a list of T cell receptor beta chains from one sample in a study of blood T cells in healthy people across ages. TCRdb re-analysed the 5' RACE reads in MiXCR, keeping a single row per CDR3 protein. The sample lists hundreds of thousands of distinct CDR3 sequences; roughly 50% were seen once. Sequences were obtained from blood. These TCRs come from a man aged 55 to 70 in good health. Each CDR3 is given with its conserved first and last residue. The D gene is left open where the match is weak. Clone size appears in some rows only: once, few, many, or a class for an expanded clone.

d_gene,v_gene,j_gene,abundance,CDR3nt,CDR3aa
NA,TRBV7-9,TRBJ2-2,NA,TGTGCCAGCAGCTTTGGCAGGGGTCAACACACCGGGGAGCTGTCTTTT,CASSFGRGQHTGELSF
NA,TRBV2,TRBJ2-7,NA,TGTGCCAGCAGTGTGGCTGCCTCCTACGAGCAGTACTTC,CASSVAASYEQYF
NA,TRBV7-2,TRBJ2-2,few,TGTGCCAGCAGCTTACTTGTGTCCACCGGGGAGCTGTTTTTT,CASSLLVSTGELFF
NA,TRBV19,TRBJ1-5,many,TGTGCCAGTAGTGCATACAGCGACAATCGAACCCAGCATTTT,CASSAYSDNRTQHF
TRBD2,TRBV20-1,TRBJ2-3,NA,TGTAGTGCTAGAAGGGCGGGGGGGATCACAGATACGCAGTATTTT,CSARRAGGITDTQYF
NA,TRBV5-1,TRBJ2-5,few,TGCGCCAGCAGCCCCCTGACTGCGGTCCAAGAGACCCAGTACTTC,CASSPLTAVQETQYF
TRBD1,TRBV29-1,TRBJ1-2,few,TGCAGCGTTGCGGGACAGGGCGGGTATGGCTACACCTTC,CSVAGQGGYGYTF
NA,TRBV12-3/TRBV12-4,TRBJ1-2,NA,TGTGCCAGCACCCTCCTGACTCTCGGACGGCGAGCTAACTATGGCTACACCTTC,CASTLLTLGRRANYGYTF
NA,TRBV9,TRBJ1-2,NA,TGTGCCAGCAGCGCATTTCCCTATGGCTACACCTTC,CASSAFPYGYTF
NA,TRBV28,TRBJ2-1,NA,TGTGCCAGCAGACAACAGGGCCATGAGCAGTTCTTC,CASRQQGHEQFF
TRBD2,TRBV3-1,TRBJ2-3,many,TGTGCCAGCAGCCAAGATTGGGCGGGGGGGCCGACAGATACGCAGTATTTT,CASSQDWAGGPTDTQYF
TRBD2,TRBV7-3,TRBJ2-3,once,TGTGCCAGCAGCTCTGGACTAGACACAGATACGCAGTATTTT,CASSSGLDTDTQYF
NA,TRBV29-1,TRBJ2-3,NA,TGCAGCGTTGCCCCCGGGACAGATACGCAGTATTTT,CSVAPGTDTQYF
NA,TRBV5-1,TRBJ1-2,NA,TGCGCCAGCAGCTTGGAAGGCTTTGCTAACTATGGCTACACCTTC,CASSLEGFANYGYTF
TRBD2,TRBV20-1,TRBJ2-3,NA,TGCAGTGCAGAGAGCGGGGCGGGAGATACGCAGTATTTT,CSAESGAGDTQYF
TRBD2,TRBV7-2,TRBJ2-2,NA,TGTGCCAGCAGCTTAGCGGGGGGGACCGGGGAGCTGTTTTTT,CASSLAGGTGELFF
TRBD1,TRBV5-1,TRBJ2-3,NA,TGCGCCAGCAGCCGCACCGGACAGGGCCAGAGCACAGATACGCAGTATTTT,CASSRTGQGQSTDTQYF
NA,TRBV29-1,TRBJ1-2,few,TGCAGCGTTGACCCCAACGCGGGGGCGAGGGGCTACACCTTC,CSVDPNAGARGYTF
NA,TRBV12-3/TRBV12-4,TRBJ2-1,NA,TGTGCCAGCAGTACCTTGGAGGAGCAGTTCTTC,CASSTLEEQFF
NA,TRBV9,TRBJ2-1,NA,TGTGCCAGCAGCGTAGTCGGGGGACCTGACAATGAGCAGTTCTTC,CASSVVGGPDNEQFF
NA,TRBV6-5,TRBJ2-7,NA,TGTGCCAGCAGTCCTACAGGCACTGCCTACGAGCAGTACTTC,CASSPTGTAYEQYF
TRBD1,TRBV27,TRBJ2-1,few,TGTGCCAGCAGTCCGACAGGGATGTTTCTCTACAATGAGCAGTTCTTC,CASSPTGMFLYNEQFF
TRBD1,TRBV4-1,TRBJ1-1,once,TGCGCCAGCAGCCGCGGACAGGGACAGAACACTGAAGCTTTCTTT,CASSRGQGQNTEAFF
TRBD1,TRBV12-5,TRBJ1-2,NA,TGTGCTAGTGAGGCGAACACAGGGGGCACGGCCACCTTC,CASEANTGGTATF
TRBD1,TRBV9,TRBJ2-3,NA,TGTGCCAGCAGGCGACAGGGTTCAGATACGCAGTATTTT,CASRRQGSDTQYF
NA,TRBV5-5,TRBJ2-4,NA,TGTGCCAGCAGCTTGAACAGGGCCCCCCCTAACATTCAGTACTTC,CASSLNRAPPNIQYF
TRBD2,TRBV7-2,TRBJ2-7,NA,TGTGCCAGCAGCTTAAGGCGAGCGGGGGGCTACGAGCAGTACTTC,CASSLRRAGGYEQYF
NA,TRBV9,TRBJ2-1,NA,TGTGCCAGCAGCGTAGAGGGTGAGCAGTTCTTC,CASSVEGEQFF
NA,TRBV5-1,TRBJ1-2,many,TGCGCCAGCAGCTGGGGACTGGCAGGCTATGGCTACACCTTC,CASSWGLAGYGYTF
NA,TRBV3-1,TRBJ2-5,many,TGTGCCAGCAGTCGAGGGGGAGAGACCCAGTACTTC,CASSRGGETQYF